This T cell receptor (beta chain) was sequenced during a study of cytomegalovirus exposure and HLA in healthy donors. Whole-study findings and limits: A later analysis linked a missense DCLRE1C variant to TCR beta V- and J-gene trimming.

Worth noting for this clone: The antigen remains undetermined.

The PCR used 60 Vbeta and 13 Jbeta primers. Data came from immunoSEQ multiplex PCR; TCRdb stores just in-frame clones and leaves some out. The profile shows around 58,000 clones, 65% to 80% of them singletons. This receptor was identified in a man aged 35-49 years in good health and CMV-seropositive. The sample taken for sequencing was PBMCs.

Written as DNA, the CDR3 is TGTGCCAGCGGGCGTACAGGGTCCCACGAGCAGTACTTC. Residues: CASGRTGSHEQYF. The chain couples TRBV9 to TRBJ2-7; tentatively, D is TRBD1 (6 bases). The CDR3 sequence is 13 residues long. Germline values: CDR1 SGDLS, CDR2 YYNGEE. Trimming cost V 7 bases and J 5 bases, with 16 bases left between them.